This entry is about one T cell receptor beta chain. Its antigen is currently unknown. The sample originates from a study of shared clonotypes between healthy human individuals. Findings and limits, study-wide: Clonotype sharing among donors was thought likely to change with sequencing depth. Richness estimates generally favored naive over memory subsets.

V lost 8 bases, J lost 3 bases, and 15 bases lay in between. CDR3 size: 14 residues. Germline loops: CDR1 ENHRY, CDR2 SYGVKD. The naive CD8 subset, CD45RO-negative cells positively selected for CCR7, excluded terminally differentiated effector memory CD45RA+ cells. All the donors were Caucasian adults who lived in Nashville, Tennessee. Several immunoSEQ plates received, in even portions, the genomic DNA of each subset. Data came from immunoSEQ multiplex PCR; TCRdb stores just in-frame clones and leaves some out. The table records about 2 million clones, about 95% of them present only once. This clonotype was obtained from a man aged 18 to 30 in good health. The chain recombines TRBV10-3 with TRBJ2-3; weak D call: TRBD2 (5 bases). The sequenced sample was naive CD8+ T cells sorted from blood. In DNA form, the CDR3 reads TGTGCCATCCGCCTTGCCGGGATTACAGATACGCAGTATTTT. Translation gives CAIRLAGITDTQYF.